What follows describes a single TCR beta chain. The antigen is undetermined. A junction end diverges from the germline sequence, so it may reflect a read error. The V gene's germline CDR1 is LGHDT and CDR2 YNNKEL (reference sequence). The length of the CDR3 is 17 residues. These data originate in a study of post-analysis software for immune sequencing data. The study's findings and limits: Included in a set of four or five TRBV segments more frequent in patients than controls were TRBV5-6, TRBV5-1 and TRBV20-1.

cDNA libraries for TCR beta contained unique molecular identifiers. MiXCR was run by TCRdb on the PCR reads, yielding one entry per CDR3 protein. Of 820,000 or so distinct CDR3 sequences in the sample, roughly half were seen once. Sample: blood. V is TRBV3-1 and J is TRBJ2-3; 15 positions agree with TRBD2. The receptor was isolated from a girl aged 10-17 years with multiple sclerosis. CDR3 loop: CATDTPGLAGGSDTQYF. In DNA, the CDR3 is TGTGCCACTGACACACCGGGACTAGCGGGGGGTTCAGACACGCAGTATTTT.